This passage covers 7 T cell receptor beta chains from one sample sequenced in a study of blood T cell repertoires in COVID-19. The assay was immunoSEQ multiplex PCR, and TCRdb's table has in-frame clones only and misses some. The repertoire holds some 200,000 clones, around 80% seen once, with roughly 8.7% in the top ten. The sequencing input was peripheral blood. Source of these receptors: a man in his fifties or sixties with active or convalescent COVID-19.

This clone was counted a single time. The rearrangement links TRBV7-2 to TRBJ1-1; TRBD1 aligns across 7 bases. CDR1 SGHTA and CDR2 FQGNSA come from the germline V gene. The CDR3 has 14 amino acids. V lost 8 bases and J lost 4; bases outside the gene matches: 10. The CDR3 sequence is CASARRAGGTEAFF. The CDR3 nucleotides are TGTGCCAGCGCCCGACGTGCAGGGGGCACTGAAGCTTTCTTT.

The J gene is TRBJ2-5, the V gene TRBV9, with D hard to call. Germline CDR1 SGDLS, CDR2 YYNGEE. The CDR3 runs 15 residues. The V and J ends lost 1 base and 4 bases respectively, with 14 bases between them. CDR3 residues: CASSVSPVLRETQYF. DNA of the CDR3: TGTGCCAGCAGCGTAAGCCCGGTCTTGCGAGAGACCCAGTACTTC.

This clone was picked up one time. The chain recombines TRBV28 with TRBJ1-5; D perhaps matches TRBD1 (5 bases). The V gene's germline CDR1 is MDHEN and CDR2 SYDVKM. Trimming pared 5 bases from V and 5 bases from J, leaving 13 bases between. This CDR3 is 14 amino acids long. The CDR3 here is CASSPRTRDQPQHF. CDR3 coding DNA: TGTGCCAGCAGTCCTAGGACAAGGGATCAGCCCCAGCATTTT.

The CDR3 spells CASSVISGTDTQYF. As DNA, the CDR3 is TGTGCCAGCAGCGTAATTAGCGGGACAGATACGCAGTATTTT. The chain uses TRBV9 and TRBJ2-3, with 7 bases fitting TRBD2. CDR3 size: 14 residues. Trimming at V came to 1 base and at J to 3 bases, leaving 2 bases not matched to a gene. In germline, CDR1 is SGDLS, CDR2 YYNGEE.

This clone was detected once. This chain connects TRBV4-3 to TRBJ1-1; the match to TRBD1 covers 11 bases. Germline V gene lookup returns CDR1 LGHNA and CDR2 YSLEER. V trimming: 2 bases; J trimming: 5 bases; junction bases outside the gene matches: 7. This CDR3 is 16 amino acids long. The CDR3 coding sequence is TGCGCCAGCAGCCAATCATATTGGGACAGGGGGACTGAAGCTTTCTTT. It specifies CASSQSYWDRGTEAFF.

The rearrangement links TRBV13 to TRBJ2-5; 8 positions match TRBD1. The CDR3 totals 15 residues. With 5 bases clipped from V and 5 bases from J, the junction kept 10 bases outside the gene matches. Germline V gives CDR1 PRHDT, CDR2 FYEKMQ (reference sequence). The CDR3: CASSQEGQAGETQYF. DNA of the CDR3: TGTGCCAGCAGCCAAGAGGGACAGGCTGGGGAGACCCAGTACTTC.

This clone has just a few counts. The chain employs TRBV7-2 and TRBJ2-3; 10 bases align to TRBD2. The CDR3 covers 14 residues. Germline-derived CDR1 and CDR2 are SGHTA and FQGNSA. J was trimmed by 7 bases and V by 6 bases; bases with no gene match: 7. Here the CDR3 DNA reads TGTGCCAGCAGTAGCGGGAGGTCTCCAAATACGCAGTATTTT. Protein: CASSSGRSPNTQYF.